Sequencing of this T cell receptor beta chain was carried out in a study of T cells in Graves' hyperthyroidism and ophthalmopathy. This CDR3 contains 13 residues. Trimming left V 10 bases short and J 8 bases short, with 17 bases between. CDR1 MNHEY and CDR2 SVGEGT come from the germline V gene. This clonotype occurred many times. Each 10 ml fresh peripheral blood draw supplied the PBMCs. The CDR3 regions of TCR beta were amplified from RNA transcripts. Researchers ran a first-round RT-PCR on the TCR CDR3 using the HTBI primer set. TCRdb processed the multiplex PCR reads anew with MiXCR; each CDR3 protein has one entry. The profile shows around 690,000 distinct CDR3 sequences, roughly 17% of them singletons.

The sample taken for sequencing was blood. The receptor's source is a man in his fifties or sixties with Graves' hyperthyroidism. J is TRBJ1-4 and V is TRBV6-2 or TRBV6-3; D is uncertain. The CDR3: CATKDPGMEKLFF. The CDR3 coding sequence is TGTGCCACCAAGGACCCGGGTATGGAAAAACTGTTTTTT.